The rows below give T cell receptor beta chains drawn from one sample of a study of cytomegalovirus exposure and HLA in healthy donors. Only in-frame clones appear in the TCRdb table, and some are missing; sequencing was by immunoSEQ multiplex PCR. The sample records 130,000 to 150,000 clones, approximately 78% being singletons. The sample was PBMCs. The receptor source for this set is a woman aged 40 to 50 in good health and CMV-seropositive. The CDR3 runs from the conserved cysteine through the conserved F or W. Each record gives: V gene, CDR3 length, J gene, D gene, clone size, CDR3 protein, CDR3 DNA. A D gene is named only where the DNA matches it firmly. Not every row has a clone size; where given, it reads once, few, many or a size class.

v_gene: TRBV7-8
len: 17
j_gene: TRBJ2-1
d_gene: TRBD2
abundance: -
CDR3aa: CASSPGPGLAFYNEQFF
CDR3nt: TGTGCCAGCAGCCCCGGTCCGGGACTAGCTTTCTACAATGAGCAGTTCTTC

v_gene: TRBV27
len: 11
j_gene: TRBJ1-2
d_gene: -
abundance: -
CDR3aa: CASKDSDGYTF
CDR3nt: TGTGCCAGCAAAGACAGTGATGGCTACACCTTC

v_gene: TRBV2
len: 15
j_gene: TRBJ1-6
d_gene: -
abundance: -
CDR3aa: CASSGISGGRSPLHF
CDR3nt: TGTGCCAGCAGTGGAATATCGGGGGGTCGGTCACCCCTCCACTTT

v_gene: TRBV15
len: 18
j_gene: TRBJ2-1
d_gene: TRBD2
abundance: once
CDR3aa: CATSSPRTSGGNYNEQFF
CDR3nt: TGTGCCACCAGCAGCCCGCGGACTAGCGGGGGGAACTACAATGAGCAGTTCTTC

v_gene: TRBV5-1
len: 16
j_gene: TRBJ2-1
d_gene: TRBD2
abundance: once
CDR3aa: CASSYILADSYNEQFF
CDR3nt: TGCGCCAGCAGTTATATACTAGCGGACTCCTACAATGAGCAGTTCTTC

v_gene: TRBV18
len: 19
j_gene: TRBJ2-6
d_gene: -
abundance: -
CDR3aa: CASSRRDGQSSFGANVLTF
CDR3nt: TGTGCCAGCTCAAGGAGAGACGGACAGTCTTCTTTTGGGGCCAACGTCCTGACTTTC

v_gene: TRBV25-1
len: 13
j_gene: TRBJ2-1
d_gene: TRBD2
abundance: once
CDR3aa: CASGSSGGREQFF
CDR3nt: TGTGCCAGCGGGTCTAGCGGGGGGAGGGAGCAGTTCTTC

v_gene: TRBV6-1
len: 14
j_gene: TRBJ1-3
d_gene: TRBD1
abundance: few
CDR3aa: CASSTGTAGNTIYF
CDR3nt: TGTGCCAGCAGTACCGGGACAGCTGGAAACACCATATATTTT

v_gene: TRBV6-5
len: 13
j_gene: TRBJ2-7
d_gene: -
abundance: -
CDR3aa: CASSYSGLSEQYF
CDR3nt: TGTGCCAGCAGTTACTCCGGTCTTTCCGAGCAGTACTTC

v_gene: TRBV4-1
len: 16
j_gene: TRBJ2-5
d_gene: TRBD1
abundance: many
CDR3aa: CASSQDNDRAEETQYF
CDR3nt: TGCGCCAGCAGCCAAGATAATGACAGGGCGGAGGAGACCCAGTACTTC

v_gene: TRBV19
len: 14
j_gene: TRBJ2-5
d_gene: TRBD1
abundance: -
CDR3aa: CASSPGTGGPFQYF
CDR3nt: TGTGCCAGTAGCCCCGGGACAGGGGGCCCCTTTCAGTACTTC

v_gene: TRBV20-1
len: 9
j_gene: TRBJ1-2
d_gene: -
abundance: few
CDR3aa: CSPREGYTF
CDR3nt: TGCAGTCCGAGGGAGGGCTACACCTTC

v_gene: TRBV28
len: 18
j_gene: TRBJ2-5
d_gene: TRBD2
abundance: -
CDR3aa: CASSSPWTSGKYQETQYF
CDR3nt: TGTGCCAGCAGTTCGCCATGGACTAGCGGAAAGTACCAAGAGACCCAGTACTTC

v_gene: TRBV4-3
len: 15
j_gene: TRBJ2-3
d_gene: -
abundance: -
CDR3aa: CASSQGWGGTDTQYF
CDR3nt: TGCGCCAGCAGCCAAGGGTGGGGGGGCACAGATACGCAGTATTTT

v_gene: TRBV11-2
len: 16
j_gene: TRBJ1-2
d_gene: TRBD1
abundance: -
CDR3aa: CASSSAGTGSNYGYTF
CDR3nt: TGTGCCAGCAGCTCCGCCGGGACAGGTTCTAACTATGGCTACACCTTC

v_gene: TRBV4-3
len: 17
j_gene: TRBJ1-4
d_gene: -
abundance: -
CDR3aa: CASSQDLGGVKYEKLFF
CDR3nt: TGCGCCAGCAGCCAAGATCTCGGAGGGGTCAAGTATGAAAAACTGTTTTTT

v_gene: TRBV30
len: 12
j_gene: TRBJ2-5
d_gene: -
abundance: -
CDR3aa: CAWNTARETQYF
CDR3nt: TGTGCCTGGAATACGGCTAGAGAGACCCAGTACTTC

v_gene: TRBV5-6
len: 16
j_gene: TRBJ2-3
d_gene: TRBD1
abundance: -
CDR3aa: CASSARGQGQTDTQYF
CDR3nt: TGTGCCAGCAGCGCCCGGGGACAGGGACAGACAGATACGCAGTATTTT

v_gene: TRBV7-2
len: 14
j_gene: TRBJ2-1
d_gene: TRBD2
abundance: -
CDR3aa: CASSWGTSDNEQFF
CDR3nt: TGTGCCAGCAGCTGGGGGACTAGCGACAATGAGCAGTTCTTC

v_gene: TRBV5-6
len: 17
j_gene: TRBJ2-1
d_gene: TRBD2
abundance: -
CDR3aa: CASSQTSGGPAYNEQFF
CDR3nt: TGTGCCAGCAGCCAAACTAGCGGGGGACCCGCCTACAATGAGCAGTTCTTC

v_gene: TRBV30
len: 16
j_gene: TRBJ2-2
d_gene: -
abundance: -
CDR3aa: CAWTPPGRENTGELFF
CDR3nt: TGTGCCTGGACTCCCCCTGGGCGGGAAAACACCGGGGAGCTGTTTTTT

v_gene: TRBV28
len: 12
j_gene: TRBJ2-7
d_gene: -
abundance: -
CDR3aa: CASSLAGYEQYF
CDR3nt: TGTGCCAGCAGTTTGGCGGGATACGAGCAGTACTTC

v_gene: TRBV4-1
len: 16
j_gene: TRBJ2-3
d_gene: TRBD2
abundance: -
CDR3aa: CASSQDGAGGRDTQYF
CDR3nt: TGCGCCAGCAGCCAAGATGGGGCGGGGGGGCGAGATACGCAGTATTTT

v_gene: TRBV5-1
len: 14
j_gene: TRBJ2-7
d_gene: -
abundance: -
CDR3aa: CASRDVTGRGEQYF
CDR3nt: TGCGCCAGCAGGGACGTAACAGGGAGAGGGGAGCAGTACTTC

v_gene: TRBV10-1
len: 12
j_gene: TRBJ2-7
d_gene: -
abundance: -
CDR3aa: CASSTDRHEQYF
CDR3nt: TGCGCCAGCAGTACCGACAGGCACGAGCAGTACTTC

v_gene: TRBV21-1
len: 14
j_gene: TRBJ2-5
d_gene: -
abundance: -
CDR3aa: CASSKGASGETQYF
CDR3nt: TGTGCCAGCAGCAAAGGGGCTAGCGGCGAGACCCAGTACTTC

v_gene: TRBV19
len: 17
j_gene: TRBJ2-4
d_gene: -
abundance: -
CDR3aa: CASSSGGGAKAKNIQYF
CDR3nt: TGTGCCAGTAGTTCCGGAGGGGGGGCTAAGGCCAAAAACATTCAGTACTTC

v_gene: TRBV4-3
len: 16
j_gene: TRBJ2-3
d_gene: -
abundance: once
CDR3aa: CASSQGGGAFTDTQYF
CDR3nt: TGCGCCAGCAGCCAAGGGGGCGGGGCCTTCACAGATACGCAGTATTTT

v_gene: TRBV5-4
len: 15
j_gene: TRBJ2-5
d_gene: -
abundance: -
CDR3aa: CASSRGGGRLETQYF
CDR3nt: TGTGCCAGCAGCCGAGGAGGGGGCCGGTTGGAGACCCAGTACTTC

v_gene: TRBV6-5
len: 13
j_gene: TRBJ1-2
d_gene: TRBD1
abundance: -
CDR3aa: CASSYSTGGGYTF
CDR3nt: TGTGCCAGCAGTTACTCGACAGGGGGCGGCTACACCTTC

v_gene: TRBV6-6
len: 12
j_gene: TRBJ1-4
d_gene: -
abundance: -
CDR3aa: CASSYGSEGLFF
CDR3nt: TGTGCCAGCAGTTACGGTAGTGAGGGACTGTTTTTT

v_gene: TRBV5-4
len: 13
j_gene: TRBJ2-1
d_gene: TRBD2
abundance: -
CDR3aa: CASSLSGRAEQFF
CDR3nt: TGTGCCAGCAGCTTGTCAGGGAGGGCTGAGCAGTTCTTC

v_gene: TRBV7-8
len: 16
j_gene: TRBJ2-7
d_gene: -
abundance: -
CDR3aa: CASSLDLAGSRYEQYF
CDR3nt: TGTGCCAGCAGCTTAGATCTCGCGGGGTCCCGCTACGAGCAGTACTTC

v_gene: TRBV7-9
len: 16
j_gene: TRBJ2-7
d_gene: TRBD1
abundance: -
CDR3aa: CSSSIFGTELSYEQYF
CDR3nt: TGTTCCAGCAGCATATTCGGGACAGAGCTATCCTACGAGCAGTACTTC

v_gene: TRBV4-3
len: 18
j_gene: TRBJ2-5
d_gene: TRBD2
abundance: -
CDR3aa: CASSQDAMIGGSQETQYF
CDR3nt: TGCGCCAGCAGCCAAGACGCGATGATCGGGGGGAGCCAAGAGACCCAGTACTTC

v_gene: TRBV6-1
len: 15
j_gene: TRBJ1-5
d_gene: -
abundance: -
CDR3aa: CASSGSPLGVQPQHF
CDR3nt: TGTGCCAGCAGTGGATCCCCGCTCGGTGTTCAGCCCCAGCATTTT

v_gene: TRBV11-3
len: 16
j_gene: TRBJ2-5
d_gene: -
abundance: -
CDR3aa: CASSLDGGRGEETQYF
CDR3nt: TGTGCCAGCAGCTTAGACGGGGGGCGCGGGGAAGAGACCCAGTACTTC

v_gene: TRBV2
len: 12
j_gene: TRBJ2-7
d_gene: -
abundance: -
CDR3aa: CASGGGLSEQYF
CDR3nt: TGTGCCAGCGGAGGGGGCCTCAGCGAGCAGTACTTC

v_gene: TRBV28
len: 15
j_gene: TRBJ2-1
d_gene: -
abundance: few
CDR3aa: CASSLGRGAEGEQFF
CDR3nt: TGTGCCAGCAGTTTGGGGAGGGGGGCGGAGGGAGAGCAGTTCTTC

v_gene: TRBV7-9
len: 15
j_gene: TRBJ2-1
d_gene: -
abundance: -
CDR3aa: CASSLAGGQYNEQFF
CDR3nt: TGTGCCAGCAGCTTAGCTGGGGGCCAGTACAATGAGCAGTTCTTC

v_gene: TRBV5-1
len: 16
j_gene: TRBJ2-2
d_gene: TRBD2
abundance: -
CDR3aa: CASSLTSGGGTGELFF
CDR3nt: TGCGCCAGCAGCTTGACGAGCGGGGGCGGAACCGGGGAGCTGTTTTTT

v_gene: TRBV2
len: 15
j_gene: TRBJ1-2
d_gene: TRBD1
abundance: once
CDR3aa: CASSDRTGGAYGYTF
CDR3nt: TGTGCCAGCAGTGACCGGACAGGGGGCGCCTATGGCTACACCTTC

v_gene: TRBV1
len: 17
j_gene: TRBJ2-3
d_gene: -
abundance: -
CDR3aa: CTSSHPGLAGKTDTQYF
CDR3nt: TGCACCAGCAGCCACCCCGGACTAGCGGGGAAGACAGATACGCAGTATTTT

v_gene: TRBV2
len: 14
j_gene: TRBJ2-5
d_gene: -
abundance: -
CDR3aa: CASSAEGGGETQYF
CDR3nt: TGTGCCAGCAGTGCAGAGGGAGGGGGAGAGACCCAGTACTTC

v_gene: TRBV10-2
len: 15
j_gene: TRBJ2-7
d_gene: -
abundance: -
CDR3aa: CASSALTGTSYEQYF
CDR3nt: TGCGCCAGCAGTGCCTTAACGGGGACATCCTACGAGCAGTACTTC

v_gene: TRBV28
len: 18
j_gene: TRBJ1-1
d_gene: -
abundance: -
CDR3aa: CASSLSGFRGTPNTEAFF
CDR3nt: TGTGCCAGCAGTCTTTCAGGGTTTAGGGGGACCCCGAACACTGAAGCTTTCTTT

v_gene: TRBV10-3
len: 15
j_gene: TRBJ2-5
d_gene: -
abundance: -
CDR3aa: CAISAVGALGETQYF
CDR3nt: TGTGCCATCAGTGCCGTAGGGGCACTGGGGGAGACCCAGTACTTC

v_gene: TRBV12-5
len: 13
j_gene: TRBJ2-5
d_gene: -
abundance: -
CDR3aa: CASGSEGGETQYF
CDR3nt: TGTGCTAGTGGTTCGGAGGGGGGGGAGACCCAGTACTTC

v_gene: TRBV7-3
len: 16
j_gene: TRBJ2-3
d_gene: TRBD2
abundance: -
CDR3aa: CASSPLAGGGPDTQYF
CDR3nt: TGTGCCAGCAGCCCACTAGCGGGAGGGGGGCCAGATACGCAGTATTTT

v_gene: TRBV9
len: 15
j_gene: TRBJ1-5
d_gene: -
abundance: -
CDR3aa: CASSEDIYSNQPQHF
CDR3nt: TGTGCCAGCAGCGAGGACATTTATAGCAATCAGCCCCAGCATTTT

v_gene: TRBV28
len: 12
j_gene: TRBJ1-1
d_gene: -
abundance: -
CDR3aa: CASRSGHTEAFF
CDR3nt: TGTGCCAGCAGGTCAGGGCACACTGAAGCTTTCTTT